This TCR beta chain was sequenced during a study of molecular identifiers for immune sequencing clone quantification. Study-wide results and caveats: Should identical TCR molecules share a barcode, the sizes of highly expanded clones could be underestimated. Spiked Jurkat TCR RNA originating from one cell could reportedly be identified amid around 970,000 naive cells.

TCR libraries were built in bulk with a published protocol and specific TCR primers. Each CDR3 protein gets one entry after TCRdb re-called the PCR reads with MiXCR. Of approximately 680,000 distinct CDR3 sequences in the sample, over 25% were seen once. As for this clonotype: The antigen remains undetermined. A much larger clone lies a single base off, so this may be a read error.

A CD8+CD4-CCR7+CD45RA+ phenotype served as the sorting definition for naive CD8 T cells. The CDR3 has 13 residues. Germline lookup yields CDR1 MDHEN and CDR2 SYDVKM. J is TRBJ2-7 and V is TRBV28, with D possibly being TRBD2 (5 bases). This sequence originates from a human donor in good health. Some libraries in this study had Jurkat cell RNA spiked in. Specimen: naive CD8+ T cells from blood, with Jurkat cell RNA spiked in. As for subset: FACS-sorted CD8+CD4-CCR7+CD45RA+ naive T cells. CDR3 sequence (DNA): TGTGTCAGCAGGTCCTACGGGACCTACGAGCAGTACTTC. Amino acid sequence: CVSRSYGTYEQYF.